The T cell receptor beta chain under discussion was sequenced for a study of blood T cell repertoires in COVID-19. The study recruited people aged roughly 18 to 95 years across around 23 US areas. TCRdb's copy holds only in-frame clones and misses some; the assay was immunoSEQ multiplex PCR. This sample carries around 250,000 clones, around 85% of them seen once, and the ten largest clones take 9.1%. Germline V gives CDR1 LGHNT, CDR2 FRNRAP. V dropped 5 bases and J dropped 0 bases, with 11 bases sitting between them. The CDR3 has 15 residues. This clonotype was sampled from a woman aged 45-65 years with acute COVID-19. The rearrangement joins TRBV12-5 to TRBJ1-5, with D uncertain. Sequenced sample: PBMCs or T cells enriched from blood (not recorded which). The CDR3 protein is CASGPPLSSNQPQHF. CDR3 coding DNA: TGTGCTAGTGGTCCCCCGCTCAGTAGCAATCAGCCCCAGCATTTT.